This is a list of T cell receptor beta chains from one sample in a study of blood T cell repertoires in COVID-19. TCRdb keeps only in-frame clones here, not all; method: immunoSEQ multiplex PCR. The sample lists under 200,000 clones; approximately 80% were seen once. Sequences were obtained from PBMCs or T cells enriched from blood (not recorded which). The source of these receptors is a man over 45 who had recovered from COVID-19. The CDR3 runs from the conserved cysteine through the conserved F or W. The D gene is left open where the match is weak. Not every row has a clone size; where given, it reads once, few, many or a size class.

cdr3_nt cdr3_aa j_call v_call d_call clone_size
TGCGCCAGCAGCTTGGCCGGTGATATGGGCTACACCTTC CASSLAGDMGYTF TRBJ1-2 TRBV5-1 NA NA
TGTGCCAGCGCCCGACAGGGGATTATGAACACTGAAGCTTTCTTT CASARQGIMNTEAFF TRBJ1-1 TRBV5-6 TRBD1 NA
TGTGCCAGCAGCCGTTGGGGGGGGCACAACGAGCAGTACTTC CASSRWGGHNEQYF TRBJ2-7 TRBV11-3 NA once
TGTGCCAGCAGTGAATCAGTGGCCGCAATCACGGAGACCCAGTACTTC CASSESVAAITETQYF TRBJ2-5 TRBV6-1 NA NA
TGCGCCAGCCATCGTGACAGGTCCTACGAGCAGTACTTC CASHRDRSYEQYF TRBJ2-7 TRBV5-1 NA NA
TGTGCCAGCAGCGGAGGGACAGGGTCAGGAAACACCATATATTTT CASSGGTGSGNTIYF TRBJ1-3 TRBV7-8 TRBD1 NA
TGTGCCAGCAGCGCGGACACCCCCGGCTCTGGCTACACCTTC CASSADTPGSGYTF TRBJ1-2 TRBV9 NA NA
TGTGCCACCAGTTTAGGGCCGGGGGATCAGCCCCAGCATTTT CATSLGPGDQPQHF TRBJ1-5 TRBV24-1 NA many
TGTGCCAGCAGCTTACGGACTAGCGGGGGGGCGGGTACGCAGTATTTT CASSLRTSGGAGTQYF TRBJ2-3 TRBV5-8 TRBD2 NA
TGTGCCAGCAGCTCCCTGGGACAGGGGGTTCGCGGGTCACCCCTCCACTTT CASSSLGQGVRGSPLHF TRBJ1-6 TRBV5-6 TRBD1 NA
TGCGCCAGCAGTGCCAGGCGGACAGGGATCTATGGCTACACCTTC CASSARRTGIYGYTF TRBJ1-2 TRBV10-1 TRBD1 once
TGTGCCAGCAGCGTAGCATTTAACCGGGGGAACACTGAAGCTTTCTTT CASSVAFNRGNTEAFF TRBJ1-1 TRBV9 NA NA
TGTGCCAGCTCCTTTGGGCAAGACAGGTTCTCGTCTGGGAACACTGAAGCTTTCTTT CASSFGQDRFSSGNTEAFF TRBJ1-1 TRBV19 NA NA
TGTGCCAGCTCACGCCTCGGGGGTAATTCACCCCTCCACTTT CASSRLGGNSPLHF TRBJ1-6 TRBV18 NA NA
TGTGCCAGCAGCTTAAGGGACAGGGTCAACACCGGGGAGCTGTTTTTT CASSLRDRVNTGELFF TRBJ2-2 TRBV7-8 TRBD1 NA
TGTGCCAGCAGTTTAGTGGCACGCTATGGCTACACCTTC CASSLVARYGYTF TRBJ1-2 TRBV12-3/TRBV12-4 NA NA
TGCGCCAGCAGCCAAGTGCTGGGGGCTTTTAACACCGGGGAGCTGTTTTTT CASSQVLGAFNTGELFF TRBJ2-2 TRBV4-3 NA NA
TGCGCCAGCAGCTTACAGGGGGCTGCGAACGAGCAGTACTTC CASSLQGAANEQYF TRBJ2-7 TRBV5-1 TRBD1 NA
TGCGCCAGCAGCCCGGGACAGGCGATCCAAGAGACCCAGTACTTC CASSPGQAIQETQYF TRBJ2-5 TRBV5-1 TRBD1 NA
TGCGCCAGCAAATTTTGGGGAGGCAAGAACACTGAAGCTTTCTTT CASKFWGGKNTEAFF TRBJ1-1 TRBV5-1 NA NA
TGTGCCAGCAGAGTCGACAGGGGAAAACTGTTTTTT CASRVDRGKLFF TRBJ1-4 TRBV6-5 TRBD1 NA
TGCGCCAGCAGCCCGTCGGGACTAGCTTCCTACGAGCAGTACTTC CASSPSGLASYEQYF TRBJ2-7 TRBV5-1 TRBD2 NA
TGTGCCAGTAGCCGGGACAGAGAAGGCAATCAGCCCCAGCATTTT CASSRDREGNQPQHF TRBJ1-5 TRBV19 TRBD1 NA
TGTGCCAGCAGTTTAGCTGGGGCAGGGAAAGCTTTCTTT CASSLAGAGKAFF TRBJ1-1 TRBV12-3/TRBV12-4 NA NA
TGTGCCAGAAGCTTGGTAAAGGGGGGGCCCCAAGAGACCCAGTACTTC CARSLVKGGPQETQYF TRBJ2-5 TRBV5-3 NA NA
TGTGCCAGCTCGGGGCAGGCGAACACCGGGGAGCTGTTTTTT CASSGQANTGELFF TRBJ2-2 TRBV18 NA NA
TGTGCCAGTACACCGGGACAGCACTACAATTCACCCCTCCACTTT CASTPGQHYNSPLHF TRBJ1-6 TRBV2 TRBD1 NA
TGTGCCAGCACGATGAGTACTGAAGCTTTCTTT CASTMSTEAFF TRBJ1-1 TRBV28 NA NA
TGTGCCAGCAGCGCCTCGGGACAGGGGAATAGTGAGCAGTTCTTC CASSASGQGNSEQFF TRBJ2-1 TRBV9 TRBD1 many
TGTGCCAGCAGTTACGGCCGAAGTCAGCCCCAGCATTTT CASSYGRSQPQHF TRBJ1-5 TRBV6-2/TRBV6-3 NA NA
TGCGCCAGCAGCCAAGTCTTGGGAGGGAATCAGCCCCAGCATTTT CASSQVLGGNQPQHF TRBJ1-5 TRBV4-3 NA NA
TGTGCCAGCAGCTACAGGGGAACATATAGCAATCAGCCCCAGCATTTT CASSYRGTYSNQPQHF TRBJ1-5 TRBV5-6 TRBD1 NA
TGTGCCAGCAGTTTATTAGGGAGAGATCAGCCCCAGCATTTT CASSLLGRDQPQHF TRBJ1-5 TRBV27 NA NA
TGTGCCACCCGACAAGGATCCGAGCAGTACTTC CATRQGSEQYF TRBJ2-7 TRBV15 NA NA
TGTGCCAGTAGCTCCCGACTAGCGGGGAACTCCTACAATGAGCAGTTCTTC CASSSRLAGNSYNEQFF TRBJ2-1 TRBV19 TRBD2 NA
TGCAGCGTTGGTCGGACAGGGGTCTATGGCTACACCTTC CSVGRTGVYGYTF TRBJ1-2 TRBV29-1 TRBD1 NA
TGTGCCAGCAGTGAAGCTTGGAGCCGAGCATATGCAACTAATGAAAAACTGTTTTTT CASSEAWSRAYATNEKLFF TRBJ1-4 TRBV2 NA once
TGTGCCAGCACCCCAGGGCGAGAGACCCAGTACTTC CASTPGRETQYF TRBJ2-5 TRBV12-3/TRBV12-4 NA NA
TGTGCCAGCAGTGAAGCTAGATCATCGCCCCAGCATTTT CASSEARSSPQHF TRBJ1-5 TRBV6-1 NA once
TGTGCCAGCAGCCAGGTTCGGGGATCCTATAATTCACCCCTCCACTTT CASSQVRGSYNSPLHF TRBJ1-6 TRBV3-1/TRBV3-2 NA NA
TGTGCCAGCAGTTCCGGGACAGGGTCGACCTGGGGCTACACCTTC CASSSGTGSTWGYTF TRBJ1-2 TRBV6-5 TRBD1 NA
TGTGCCAGCAGCTTAGGGACAGGGAAGAACTACGAGCAGTACTTC CASSLGTGKNYEQYF TRBJ2-7 TRBV7-9 TRBD1 NA
TGTGCCAGCAGCCCCCGGGGACATCTGAACACCGGGGAGCTGTTTTTT CASSPRGHLNTGELFF TRBJ2-2 TRBV7-3 NA NA
TGTGCCAGCAGCTTACGGACGGACAGGGAGCCTGGCTACACCTTC CASSLRTDREPGYTF TRBJ1-2 TRBV13 TRBD1 NA
TGTGCCAGCAGTACAGGGGGAAACACCGGGGAGCTGTTTTTT CASSTGGNTGELFF TRBJ2-2 TRBV6-5 TRBD1 once
TGTGCCAGCAGCCCCGACAGGGGGCGCAATGAAAAACTGTTTTTT CASSPDRGRNEKLFF TRBJ1-4 TRBV7-2 TRBD1 few
TGTGCCAGCAGCAACGGGGGGAGTCGGGGGGCGTTGGGATCAAGGCCCCAGCATTTT CASSNGGSRGALGSRPQHF TRBJ1-5 TRBV21-1 NA NA
TGTGCCAGCAGTTTACTAGCAATCGACCCCCGGGGCTACACCTTC CASSLLAIDPRGYTF TRBJ1-2 TRBV28 NA few
TGTGCCAGCAGCTTAGCAGGGGGGAACACTGAAGCTTTCTTT CASSLAGGNTEAFF TRBJ1-1 TRBV5-4 TRBD1 NA
TGCACCGGCGGCAGGGGAGGCACAGATACGCAGTATTTT CTGGRGGTDTQYF TRBJ2-3 TRBV29-1 NA NA
TGTGCCAGCAGCCCGTCACAGGGAAATCTCCACTTT CASSPSQGNLHF TRBJ1-6 TRBV7-6 NA NA
TGCGCCACCACCCCCGGGACTAGTCTCAGTGAGCAGTTCTTC CATTPGTSLSEQFF TRBJ2-1 TRBV5-1 TRBD2 NA
TGTGCCAGCTCACCAGCACAACAGGGGGAGGACTACGAGCAGTACTTC CASSPAQQGEDYEQYF TRBJ2-7 TRBV18 TRBD1 NA
TGTGCCAGCAGCCTCGAAGGGGCATTCCGTGGCTACACCTTC CASSLEGAFRGYTF TRBJ1-2 TRBV11-2 NA NA
TGCAGCGTGGCCGGGACACCCGGAAACACCATATATTTT CSVAGTPGNTIYF TRBJ1-3 TRBV29-1 NA NA